The 18 T cell receptor beta chains presented below share a single source sample, sequenced in a study of post-analysis software for immune sequencing data. The TCR beta cDNA libraries carried unique molecular identifiers. TCRdb ran MiXCR on the PCR reads and lists one entry per CDR3 protein. The repertoire holds hundreds of thousands of distinct CDR3 sequences, with roughly 30% as singletons. Study results and caveats: Comparison of patients with controls showed five TRBV segments more frequent in patients, TRBV5-6, TRBV5-1 and TRBV20-1 among them.

No antigen has been identified for these receptors. Source material: blood. All receptors derive from a girl aged 5 to 17 with multiple sclerosis.

The gene calls are TRBV20-1 and TRBJ1-5, with D maybe TRBD1 (6 bases). The V gene's germline CDR1 is DFQATT and CDR2 SNEGSKA (reference sequence). This CDR3 spans 13 amino acids. Trimming shortened V by 4 bases and J by 4 bases, and 11 bases separated the two germline ends. CDR3 bases: TGCAGTGCTATAGACAGGAGGAATCAGCCCCAGCATTTT. This sequence encodes CSAIDRRNQPQHF.

This clonotype has a handful of counts. The CDR3: CSVEGLVRETQYF. The CDR3 DNA is TGCAGCGTTGAAGGACTAGTGCGGGAGACCCAGTACTTC. V and J are TRBV29-1 and TRBJ2-5; tentative D call: TRBD2 (6 bases). The CDR3 spans 13 residues. Trimming left V 1 base short and J 5 bases short, with 11 bases between. The germline V gene encodes CDR1 SQVTM and CDR2 ANQGSEA.

The rearrangement links TRBV28 to TRBJ2-3; TRBD2 agrees at 9 bases. V was clipped by 6 bases and J by 0 bases; unmatched bases: 10. The germline gives CDR1 MDHEN, CDR2 SYDVKM. The CDR3 contains 17 residues. The CDR3 protein is CASSPSSGGPSTDTQYF. CDR3 sequence (DNA): TGTGCCAGCAGCCCTTCCAGCGGGGGGCCGAGCACAGATACGCAGTATTTT.

V and J are TRBV7-8 and TRBJ1-1; D not resolved. The V and J ends lost 7 bases and 5 bases respectively, with 17 bases between them. Germline-derived CDR1 and CDR2 are SGHVS and FQNEAQ. CDR3 length equals 14 residues. The CDR3 reads CASTMASQRTEAFF. CDR3 DNA sequence: TGTGCCAGCACCATGGCAAGCCAGAGGACTGAAGCTTTCTTT.

This clonotype has a handful of counts. The gene calls are TRBV15 and TRBJ2-7; D gene unclear. Trimming left V 0 bases short and J 0 bases short, with 6 bases between. CDR1 is LNHNV, CDR2 YYDKDF, per germline (reference sequence). This CDR3 has 14 amino acids. Here the CDR3 DNA reads TGTGCCACCAGCAGAGAGATTACCTCCTACGAGCAGTACTTC. Amino acid sequence: CATSREITSYEQYF.

The V and J genes are TRBV7-2 and TRBJ1-2; the D gene is possibly TRBD1 (5 bases). Trimming took off 4 bases at V and 4 bases at J, with 13 bases between the two ends. The germline CDR1 and CDR2 sequences are SGHTA and FQGNSA. The CDR3 has 14 amino acids. CDR3 nucleotide sequence: TGTGCCAGCAGCTCCCCCACTGGGACCTATGGCTACACCTTC. This encodes CASSSPTGTYGYTF.

This clonotype appeared a few times. The chain combines TRBV20-1 with TRBJ2-5, with 9 bases lining up with TRBD1. Germline values: CDR1 DFQATT, CDR2 SNEGSKA (reference sequence). The CDR3 sequence is 13 residues long. The V gene end was trimmed by 2 bases and the J gene end by 4 bases; junction bases not matched to a gene: 2. DNA of the CDR3: TGCAGTGCTAGACAGGACAGGGGAGAGACCCAGTACTTC. It translates to CSARQDRGETQYF.

This clonotype has only a few counts. The rearrangement links TRBV6-6 to TRBJ2-1; D remains ambiguous. This CDR3 has 15 residues. Germline CDR1 and CDR2: MNHNY and SVGAGI (reference sequence). V was cut by 5 bases and J by 0 bases, with 11 bases left in between. The CDR3 reads CASSHIASSYNEQFF. CDR3 nucleotide sequence: TGTGCCAGCAGTCACATTGCTAGCTCCTACAATGAGCAGTTCTTC.

V usage is TRBV29-1 and J usage is TRBJ1-2; D unresolved. The V end lost 3 bases, the J end lost 3 bases, and 2 bases lay between the germline ends. The CDR3 loop spans 10 amino acids. Germline V gene lookup returns CDR1 SQVTM and CDR2 ANQGSEA. Here the CDR3 DNA reads TGCAGCGTTGATTACTATGGCTACACCTTC. It translates to CSVDYYGYTF.

The chain uses TRBV20-1 and TRBJ2-4, with 10 bases identical to TRBD1. The CDR3 has 17 residues. The V gene's germline CDR1 is DFQATT and CDR2 SNEGSKA (reference sequence). Trimming removed 2 bases from V and 3 bases from J; junction bases left unmatched: 10. The CDR3 spells CSARLGETGGVKNIQYF. The CDR3 nucleotides are TGCAGTGCTAGACTCGGCGAGACAGGGGGCGTCAAAAACATTCAGTACTTC.

This clonotype appeared a single time. This sequence joins TRBV28 and TRBJ2-1, with D perhaps matching TRBD2 (5 bases). The V end was cut by 4 bases, the J end by 9 bases, with 16 bases between. The CDR3 has 14 amino acids. CDR1 is MDHEN and CDR2 is SYDVKM in the germline V gene. This CDR3 reads CASSSGLRLLEQFF. CDR3 DNA sequence: TGTGCCAGCAGTTCCGGACTTCGCCTCCTTGAGCAGTTCTTC.

This clonotype was seen only a few times. V gene TRBV7-9 combines with J gene TRBJ2-6; TRBD1 might be the D (5 bases). The CDR3 sequence is 19 residues long. In germline, CDR1 is SEHNR, CDR2 FQNEAQ (reference sequence). The ends were cut back, 5 bases at V and 0 bases at J, with 20 bases in the middle. CDR3 DNA: TGTGCCAGCAGCCCCCGCGACAGACAAGGGGTCTCTGGGGCCAACGTCCTGACTTTC. It is translated as CASSPRDRQGVSGANVLTF.

The gene calls are TRBV20-1 and TRBJ2-1; D may correspond to TRBD1 or TRBD2 (5 bases each). This CDR3 contains 13 residues. The germline V gene has CDR1 DFQATT and CDR2 SNEGSKA (reference sequence). V was pared by 2 bases and J by 8 bases, with 13 bases between. In nucleotides, the CDR3 is TGCAGTGCTAGAAGGGACGGGACGGATGAGCAGTTCTTC. Translated, it gives CSARRDGTDEQFF.

The J gene is TRBJ2-1, the V gene TRBV11-3; 8 bases are shared with TRBD2. The V and J ends lost 5 bases and 9 bases, in that order; junction bases with no gene match: 9. This CDR3 is 14 amino acids long. Per the germline V gene, CDR1 is SGHNT and CDR2 is YENEEA. In nucleotides, the CDR3 is TGTGCCAGCAGCCCCGGGACTAGAGAGGCTGAGCAGTTCTTC. Translating it yields CASSPGTREAEQFF.

V and J are TRBV4-1 and TRBJ1-1, with D perhaps TRBD1 (5 bases). Trimming took 8 bases from V and 3 from J, leaving 19 bases between them. The CDR3 runs to 15 residues. Germline V gene sequence: CDR1 MGHRA, CDR2 YSYEKL. The CDR3: CASYRIGGNHTEAFF. CDR3 nucleotide sequence: TGCGCCAGCTACCGCATCGGGGGAAACCACACTGAAGCTTTCTTT.

This clonotype was counted between two and nine times. The rearrangement joins TRBV7-2 to TRBJ2-3, with D perhaps TRBD2 (6 bases). This CDR3 contains 16 residues. Germline V gene data show CDR1 as SGHTA and CDR2 as FQGNSA. Trimming left V 4 bases short and J 0 bases short, with 14 bases between. The CDR3 nucleotides are TGTGCCAGCAGCTCCTTGGGGACTCGTAGCACAGATACGCAGTATTTT. Protein: CASSSLGTRSTDTQYF.

This chain joins TRBV28 and TRBJ1-2, with 12 bases matching TRBD1. The V gene end was trimmed by 6 bases and the J gene end by 8 bases; junction bases not matched to a gene: 10. Germline assignment: CDR1 MDHEN and CDR2 SYDVKM. There are 15 residues in the CDR3. DNA of the CDR3: TGTGCCAGCAGCCTGGGGGACAGGGGGCGCCGGGGCTACACCTTC. Translated, it gives CASSLGDRGRRGYTF.

The chain recombines TRBV12-3 or TRBV12-4 with TRBJ2-1; 7 bases agree with TRBD2. This CDR3 contains 12 residues. Trimming at V came to 8 bases and at J to 7 bases, leaving 5 bases not matched to a gene. For the CDR3, the DNA is TGTGCCAGCGGGACTAATCAAAATGAGCAGTTCTTC. This translates into CASGTNQNEQFF.